One sample yielded the 25 T cell receptor beta chains listed below, sequenced in a study of blood T cell repertoires in COVID-19. Using immunoSEQ multiplex PCR, the repertoire was profiled, and TCRdb retains in-frame clones only, with some absent. The sample includes hundreds of thousands of clones, 70% to 90% seen only once; the top ten take around 3%. Sequencing was carried out using peripheral blood. The receptor set was obtained from a woman aged 30 to 39 with COVID-19, enrolled during active disease.

This clone was counted once. The chain joins TRBV15 to TRBJ2-3; TRBD2 agrees at 11 bases. Germline V gene lookup returns CDR1 LNHNV and CDR2 YYDKDF (reference sequence). Trimming took 3 bases from V and 10 from J; bases not matched to a gene: 15. There are 17 residues in the CDR3. CDR3 DNA: TGTGCCACCAGCAGCCCTCCGGGACTAGCGGTTAAGATATCGCAGTATTTT. It codes for CATSSPPGLAVKISQYF.

The chain carries TRBV11-2 and TRBJ2-3; D is ambiguous. This CDR3 comprises 13 residues. Germline lookup yields CDR1 SGHAT and CDR2 FQNNGV. The V end was cut by 3 bases, the J end by 3 bases, with 7 bases between. The CDR3 coding sequence is TGTGCCAGCAGCTTTTTTATGACAGATACGCAGTATTTT. It translates to CASSFFMTDTQYF.

The CDR3 DNA reads as TGTGCCAGCAGCCTGCCCGCTGACAATACGCAGTATTTT. It codes for CASSLPADNTQYF. J is TRBJ2-3 and V is TRBV5-6; D not resolved. V was cut by 4 bases and J by 7 bases, with 13 bases left in between. CDR1 is SGHDT and CDR2 is YYEEEE in the germline V gene. CDR3 length: 13 residues.

J is TRBJ2-7 and V is TRBV25-1; D call uncertain. Germline values: CDR1 MGHDK, CDR2 SYGVNS. V lost 10 bases and J lost 3, with 10 bases in between. This CDR3 comprises 11 residues. CDR3 in amino acids: CATAAGYEQYV. CDR3 nucleotide sequence: TGTGCCACCGCAGCAGGCTACGAGCAGTACGTC.

The chain links TRBV5-6 to TRBJ1-2; D not certain. The germline CDR1 and CDR2 sequences are SGHDT and YYEEEE. The length of the CDR3 is 14 residues. Trimming pared 2 bases from V and 0 bases from J, leaving 8 bases between. The CDR3 DNA follows: TGTGCCAGCAGCTTTGGGAGCTCTAACTATGGCTACACCTTC. Translated: CASSFGSSNYGYTF.

This clone occurred a few times. V usage is TRBV10-3 and J usage is TRBJ2-3, with D possibly matching TRBD1 (5 bases). Trimming cost V 4 bases and J 0 bases, with 20 bases left between them. The CDR3 totals 18 residues. Germline CDR1 is ENHRY and CDR2 is SYGVKD. CDR3 sequence (DNA): TGTGCCATCAGTGTCACATTCCTGCAGGGTACTAGCACAGATACGCAGTATTTT. It yields the protein CAISVTFLQGTSTDTQYF.

The chain has TRBV9 and TRBJ2-1, with 9 bases fitting TRBD2. In germline, CDR1 is SGDLS, CDR2 YYNGEE. This CDR3 has 21 residues. V lost 4 bases, J lost 0 bases, and 20 bases stayed unmatched. The CDR3 nucleotides are TGTGCCAGCAGCCTTAGCAGAACCGGGACTAGCTTTTATAGCTCCTACAATGAGCAGTTCTTC. As protein: CASSLSRTGTSFYSSYNEQFF.

This chain joins TRBV25-1 and TRBJ2-1; 11 positions match TRBD2. The CDR3 is 16 residues long. With 5 bases clipped from V and 4 bases from J, the junction kept 7 bases outside the gene matches. Germline CDR1 and CDR2: MGHDK and SYGVNS. CDR3 amino acids: CASSLGLAGRYNEQFF. CDR3 bases: TGTGCCAGCAGTCTAGGACTAGCGGGCCGTTACAATGAGCAGTTCTTC. The whole variable domain, filled in from reference TRBV25-1 and TRBJ2-1, reads EADIYQTPRYLVIGTGKKITLECSQTMGHDKMYWYQQDPGMELHLIHYSYGVNSTEKGDLSSESTVSRIRTEHFPLTLESARPSHTSQYLCASSLGLAGRYNEQFFGPGTRLTVL.

The chain combines TRBV3-1 (or the pseudogene TRBV3-2) with TRBJ2-7; 8 bases are shared with TRBD1. V shed 4 bases, J shed 11 bases, and the junction held 7 bases outside the gene matches. The CDR3 is made up of 12 amino acids. The germline V gene has CDR1 LGHDT and CDR2 YNNKEL (reference sequence). The CDR3 loop is CASSLTGDVEYF. CDR3 DNA sequence: TGTGCCAGCAGCCTGACAGGGGATGTGGAGTACTTC.

This clone was counted a single time. V usage is TRBV7-2 and J usage is TRBJ1-2; 7 nucleotides match TRBD1. The V and J ends lost 4 bases and 4 bases, in that order; junction bases with no gene match: 15. CDR1 and CDR2 (germline): SGHTA, FQGNSA. This CDR3 is built from 17 residues. CDR3 bases: TGTGCCAGCAGCTCGCCGGGACAGCTTGCGATAAGCTATGGCTACACCTTC. This gives the protein CASSSPGQLAISYGYTF.

The table lists this clone with a few counts. V gene TRBV5-8 combines with J gene TRBJ2-2, with TRBD2 identical over 13 bases. Germline trimming cut 4 bases from V and 3 bases from J; bases unmatched to any gene: 6. The CDR3 sequence is 17 residues long. Germline V gene sequence: CDR1 SGHTS, CDR2 YDEGEE. CDR3 residues: CASSLRTSGSYTGELFF. The DNA for the CDR3 is TGTGCCAGCAGCCTGCGGACTAGCGGGAGCTACACCGGGGAGCTGTTTTTT.

The rearrangement joins TRBV29-1 to TRBJ1-6; the D gene is possibly TRBD1 (6 bases). This CDR3 has 13 residues. Per the germline V gene, CDR1 is SQVTM and CDR2 is ANQGSEA. Trimming took 4 bases from V and 9 from J, leaving 13 bases between them. In DNA, the CDR3 is TGCAGCGTTGCAGAGGGGGAGGGTTCACCCCTCCACTTT. Its protein is CSVAEGEGSPLHF.

In nucleotides, the CDR3 is TGTGCCAGCAGCACAACAGGGGGCCGGGACACTGAAGCTTTCTTT. Its protein is CASSTTGGRDTEAFF. V gene TRBV11-3 combines with J gene TRBJ1-1, with TRBD1 identical over 9 bases. With V trimmed by 5 bases and J by 3 bases, 7 bases remained unmatched. CDR3 length: 15 residues. The germline CDR1 and CDR2 sequences are SGHNT and YENEEA.

This clone was detected a few times. V is TRBV9 and J is TRBJ1-1, with 8 bases aligning to TRBD1. Trimming at V came to 4 bases and at J to 2 bases, leaving 4 bases not matched to a gene. CDR1 and CDR2 (germline): SGDLS, YYNGEE. The CDR3 covers 14 residues. CDR3 nucleotides: TGTGCCAGCAGCATGGGACAGGCTAACACTGAAGCTTTCTTT. Protein sequence: CASSMGQANTEAFF.

The sample holds a few counts of this clone. The chain is built from TRBV6-1 and TRBJ2-5; D is possibly TRBD2 (7 bases). In germline, CDR1 is MNHNS, CDR2 SASEGT. V lost 2 bases, J lost 4 bases, and 14 bases lay in between. CDR3 size: 15 residues. CDR3 protein: CASSERGGAGETQYF. CDR3 in DNA: TGTGCCAGCAGTGAACGAGGGGGGGCGGGAGAGACCCAGTACTTC.

J is TRBJ2-3 and V is TRBV7-9; a weak D match, TRBD2 (5 bases). The CDR3 extends over 16 amino acids. Germline V lookup: CDR1 SEHNR, CDR2 FQNEAQ (reference sequence). Trimming took 6 bases from V and 1 from J, leaving 17 bases between them. Here the CDR3 DNA reads TGTGCCAGCAGTCCCGTCGGGGTTTACCGCACAGATACGCAGTATTTT. Translating gives CASSPVGVYRTDTQYF. Full variable domain (missing parts from reference TRBV7-9 and TRBJ2-3): DTGVSQNPRHKITKRGQNVTFRCDPISEHNRLYWYRQTLGQGPEFLTYFQNEAQLEKSRLLSDRFSAERPKGSFSTLEIQRTEQGDSAMYLCASSPVGVYRTDTQYFGPGTRLTVL.

J is TRBJ2-1 and V is TRBV6-4; 10 bases line up with TRBD2. Germline lookup yields CDR1 MRHNA and CDR2 SNTAGT. Trimming took 4 bases from V and 3 from J; bases not matched to a gene: 6. There are 16 residues in the CDR3. The CDR3 sequence: CASSGTGTSDYNEQFF. In DNA form, the CDR3 reads TGTGCCAGCAGTGGGACCGGGACTAGCGACTACAATGAGCAGTTCTTC.

This chain uses TRBV19 with TRBJ2-2; possibly TRBD1 for D (5 bases). V lost 5 bases to trimming and J lost 1 base, with 8 bases between them. This CDR3 is 14 amino acids long. Germline loops: CDR1 LNHDA, CDR2 SQIVND (reference sequence). Here the CDR3 reads CASSATGNTGELFF. For the CDR3, the DNA is TGTGCCAGTAGTGCTACAGGGAACACCGGGGAGCTGTTTTTT.

The J gene is TRBJ1-1, the V gene TRBV13, with D tentatively TRBD1 (6 bases). Trimming pared 5 bases from V and 1 base from J, leaving 11 bases between. CDR3 length equals 14 residues. Germline V gene sequence: CDR1 PRHDT, CDR2 FYEKMQ (reference sequence). The CDR3 is CASSPGTQNTEAFF. The DNA for the CDR3 is TGTGCCAGCAGCCCCGGGACACAGAACACTGAAGCTTTCTTT. Based on the CDR3 plus reference TRBV13 and TRBJ1-1, the full variable domain is AAGVIQSPRHLIKEKRETATLKCYPIPRHDTVYWYQQGPGQDPQFLISFYEKMQSDKGSIPDRFSAQQFSDYHSELNMSSLELGDSALYFCASSPGTQNTEAFFGQGTRLTVV.

This chain connects TRBV7-8 to TRBJ2-7, with 10 bases that match TRBD1. The CDR3 covers 13 residues. V trimming: 8 bases; J trimming: 5 bases; junction bases outside the gene matches: 6. CDR1 and CDR2 (germline): SGHVS, FQNEAQ. The CDR3 nucleotides are TGTGCCAGCGCCCGGGACAGGGGTAACGAGCAGTACTTC. This codes for CASARDRGNEQYF.

The chain recombines TRBV7-6 with TRBJ2-3; possible D gene TRBD1, 5 bases. Looked up from germline, CDR1 is SGHVS and CDR2 is FNYEAQ. This CDR3 is built from 15 residues. V was clipped by 5 bases and J by 0 bases, with 12 bases between them. The CDR3 spells CASSQDSSSTDTQYF. The DNA of the CDR3 is TGTGCCAGCAGCCAAGACAGCAGTAGCACAGATACGCAGTATTTT. Complete variable domain (other parts from reference TRBV7-6 and TRBJ2-3): GAGVSQSPRYKVTKRGQDVALRCDPISGHVSLYWYRQALGQGPEFLTYFNYEAQQDKSGLPNDRFSAERPEGSISTLTIQRTEQRDSAMYRCASSQDSSSTDTQYFGPGTRLTVL.

The rearrangement joins TRBV6-5 to TRBJ2-1; 7 bases are shared with TRBD2. Losses at the gene ends were 1 base for V and 10 bases for J; bases not matched to a gene: 4. Germline V gene sequence: CDR1 MNHEY, CDR2 SVGAGI. The CDR3 loop spans 13 amino acids. The CDR3 DNA reads TGTGCCAGCAGTTACTTCGGGGGGAGCGAGCAGTTCTTC. This codes for CASSYFGGSEQFF.

This clone came up a few times. The V and J genes are TRBV6-2 or TRBV6-3 and TRBJ1-1, with D possibly matching TRBD1 (6 bases). The CDR3 loop spans 13 amino acids. Germline-derived CDR1 and CDR2 are MNHEY and SVGEGT. V shed 5 bases and J shed 1 base, with 8 bases lying between them. The CDR3 here is CASSPTGNTEAFF. CDR3 DNA: TGTGCCAGCAGTCCGACAGGGAACACTGAAGCTTTCTTT.

CDR3 nucleotides: TGTGCCAGCTTCAGGTACATGAACACTGAAGCTTTCTTT. Translation: CASFRYMNTEAFF. The chain employs TRBV18 and TRBJ1-1; no clear D. The V and J ends lost 7 bases and 0 bases respectively, with 9 bases between them. This CDR3 is built from 13 residues. Germline CDR1 and CDR2: KGHSH and LQKENI.

The CDR3 bases are TGTGCCAGCAGCCAAGACGCCACAGGGGGCCCCAGCACAGATACGCAGTATTTT. Translated: CASSQDATGGPSTDTQYF. This chain uses TRBV3-1 (or the pseudogene TRBV3-2) with TRBJ2-3; 9 bases are shared with TRBD1. Germline V gene lookup returns CDR1 LGHDT and CDR2 YNNKEL (reference sequence). V lost 0 bases and J lost 0; bases outside the gene matches: 7. CDR3 length equals 18 residues.